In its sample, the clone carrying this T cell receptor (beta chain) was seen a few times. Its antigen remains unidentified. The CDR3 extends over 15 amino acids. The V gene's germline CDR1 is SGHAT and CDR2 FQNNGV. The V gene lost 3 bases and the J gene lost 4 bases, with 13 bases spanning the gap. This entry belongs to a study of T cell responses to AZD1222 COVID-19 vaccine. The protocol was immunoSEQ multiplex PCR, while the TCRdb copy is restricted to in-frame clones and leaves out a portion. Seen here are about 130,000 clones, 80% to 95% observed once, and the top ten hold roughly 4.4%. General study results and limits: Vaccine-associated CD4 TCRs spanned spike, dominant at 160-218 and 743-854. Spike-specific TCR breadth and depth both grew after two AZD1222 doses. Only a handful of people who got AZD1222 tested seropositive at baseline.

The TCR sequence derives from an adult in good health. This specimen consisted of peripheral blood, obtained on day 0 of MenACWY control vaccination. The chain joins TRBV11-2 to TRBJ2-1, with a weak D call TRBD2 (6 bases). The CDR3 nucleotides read TGTGCCAGCAGCTTCAGGAGGGGAGATTACAATGAGCAGTTCTTC. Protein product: CASSFRRGDYNEQFF.